The sequence of this T cell receptor (beta chain) was determined in a study of blood T cell repertoires in COVID-19. Overall study context: The origin of the acute and convalescent COVID-19 samples was the United States, Italy and Spain. PBMCs, B-cell-depleted T cells, or T cells provided the cDNA or gDNA that made up the material.

Participants came from about 23 US areas, aged roughly 18 to 95 years. Cohorts were determined from participant-reported clinical history. V lost 0 bases to trimming and J lost 4 bases, with 10 bases between them. The CDR3 length is 15 residues. Looked up from germline, CDR1 is MNHEY and CDR2 is SMNVEV (reference sequence). Using immunoSEQ multiplex PCR, the repertoire was profiled, and TCRdb retains in-frame clones only, with some absent. The data hold 150,000 to 200,000 clones, with 70% to 90% observed a single time. The sample was PBMCs or T cells enriched from blood (not recorded which). This TCR derives from a woman between 45 and 60 years old who had recovered from COVID-19. V and J are TRBV27 and TRBJ1-5; possibly TRBD1 for D (5 bases). The DNA for the CDR3 is TGTGCCAGCAGTTTATCGACGGGGGGGAATCAGCCCCAGCATTTT. The encoded protein is CASSLSTGGNQPQHF.